The clone carrying this T cell receptor (beta chain) was found a few times. Its antigen is undetermined. The CDR3 has 14 amino acids. Trimming removed 1 base at V and 2 bases at J, with 9 bases between. The germline V gene encodes CDR1 DFQATT and CDR2 SNEGSKA (reference sequence). Construction of TCR beta libraries relied on iRepertoire HTBI primers and on Arm-PCR targeting CDR3 regions. One entry per CDR3 protein results from TCRdb running MiXCR on the multiplex PCR reads. Of about 440,000 distinct CDR3 sequences in the sample, 15% are singletons; the top ten hold around 15%. Regarding time point: newly diagnosed GD, antithyroid drugs for less than 3 months. There was RNA extracted from PBMCs, and the TCR library was made from it. This record comes from a study of regulatory T cells in long-lasting Graves disease. General study findings and limits: Among samples with persistent disease, TRBV28, TRBJ1-2 and TRBJ2-5 were favored.

These data also formed part of another study, on T cells in Graves' hyperthyroidism and ophthalmopathy.

This TCR was recovered from a woman aged 25 to 39 with Graves disease. The chain recombines TRBV20-1 with TRBJ1-5; D remains unclear. Specimen: peripheral blood mononuclear cells (PBMCs), collected at new diagnosis, from a patient treated with antithyroid drugs. CDR3 coding DNA: TGCAGTGCTAGAGTTTATGGACGCAATCAGCCCCAGCATTTT. Translating gives CSARVYGRNQPQHF.